The 23 T cell receptor beta chains in this list originate from one sample, sequenced in a study of blood T cell repertoires in COVID-19. Using immunoSEQ multiplex PCR, the repertoire was profiled, and TCRdb retains in-frame clones only, with some absent. The table has 150,000 to 200,000 clones, around 85% seen once. The sequencing input was peripheral blood. These TCRs come from a man aged 60-69 years with active or convalescent COVID-19.

This clone appeared once. V and J are TRBV7-9 and TRBJ1-2; no reliable D call. The CDR3 contains 13 residues. V was cut by 4 bases and J by 3 bases, with 9 bases left in between. CDR1 SEHNR and CDR2 FQNEAQ come from the germline V gene (reference sequence). In nucleotides, the CDR3 is TGTGCCAGCAGCTCGGGAGCCTACTATGGCTACACCTTC. It codes for CASSSGAYYGYTF.

The chain combines TRBV27 with TRBJ2-7, with TRBD2 identical over 8 bases. The CDR3 totals 14 residues. With 7 bases clipped from V and 0 bases from J, the junction kept 5 bases outside the gene matches. CDR1 is MNHEY and CDR2 is SMNVEV in the germline V gene (reference sequence). CDR3 coding DNA: TGTGCCAGCAAGACTAGCGAAAACTCCTACGAGCAGTACTTC. Protein product: CASKTSENSYEQYF.

This clone is categorized as medium-sized. The chain recombines TRBV3-1 (or the pseudogene TRBV3-2) with TRBJ2-5; the D is unclear. Germline-derived CDR1 and CDR2 are LGHDT and YNNKEL (reference sequence). The CDR3 is 14 amino acids. Deletions cut 0 bases from V and 1 base from J, with 6 bases between. The CDR3 nucleotides are TGTGCCAGCAGCCAAGATCCAGGCCAAGAGACCCAGTACTTC. It specifies CASSQDPGQETQYF.

This clone has a handful of counts. The chain recombines TRBV15 with TRBJ2-7, with 8 bases fitting TRBD1. Germline assignment: CDR1 LNHNV and CDR2 YYDKDF (reference sequence). There are 17 residues in the CDR3. Losses at the gene ends were 0 bases for V and 2 bases for J; bases not matched to a gene: 9. The CDR3 bases are TGTGCCACCAGCAGAGATAAAGGCAGGGGGCTACCCTACGAGCAGTACTTC. Amino acid sequence: CATSRDKGRGLPYEQYF.

Here the CDR3 reads CASSLLETDTQYF. The DNA for the CDR3 is TGTGCCAGCAGCTTACTAGAGACCGATACGCAGTATTTT. The chain joins TRBV12-3 or TRBV12-4 to TRBJ2-3, with D possibly matching TRBD2 (5 bases). V was trimmed by 6 bases and J by 6 bases, leaving 13 bases between them. The CDR3 totals 13 residues.

The J gene is TRBJ1-6, the V gene TRBV29-1; tentatively, D is TRBD1 (6 bases). Trimming shortened V by 7 bases and J by 1 base, and 23 bases separated the two germline ends. This CDR3 region has 18 residues. Germline loops: CDR1 SQVTM, CDR2 ANQGSEA. The chain's CDR3 is CSALGGRASWSYNSPLHF. Written as DNA, the CDR3 is TGCAGCGCCCTAGGGGGTCGGGCTAGTTGGTCCTATAATTCACCCCTCCACTTT.

This clone appeared a few times. V usage is TRBV18 and J usage is TRBJ1-4; D not certain. The germline CDR1 and CDR2 sequences are KGHSH and LQKENI. This CDR3 contains 15 residues. V lost 2 bases and J lost 3, with 10 bases in between. In DNA, the CDR3 is TGTGCCAGCTCACCAACAAGAGGGTCTAATGAAAAACTGTTTTTT. This translates into CASSPTRGSNEKLFF. The full variable domain, rest sourced from reference TRBV18 and TRBJ1-4, is NAGVMQNPRHLVRRRGQEARLRCSPMKGHSHVYWYRQLPEEGLKFMVYLQKENIIDESGMPKERFSAEFPKEGPSILRIQQVVRGDSAAYFCASSPTRGSNEKLFFGSGTQLSVL.

The CDR3, as DNA: TGCAGTGCTAGCGGGAACTATGGCTACACCTTC. Translation gives CSASGNYGYTF. The chain has TRBV20-1 and TRBJ1-2, with unresolved D. This CDR3 comprises 11 residues. CDR1 and CDR2 from the germline V gene are DFQATT and SNEGSKA (reference sequence). Trimming left V 3 bases short and J 2 bases short, with 4 bases between.

The chain is built from TRBV9 and TRBJ2-3, with 8 bases aligning to TRBD2. Unmatched junction bases numbered 2, after V lost 0 bases and J lost 2 bases. This CDR3 spans 15 amino acids. From germline, CDR1 is SGDLS and CDR2 YYNGEE. The CDR3 DNA reads as TGTGCCAGCAGCGTAGGTAGCGGGAACACAGATACGCAGTATTTT. Translated, it gives CASSVGSGNTDTQYF. The entire variable domain, with the rest obtained from reference TRBV9 and TRBJ2-3, is as follows: DSGVTQTPKHLITATGQRVTLRCSPRSGDLSVYWYQQSLDQGLQFLIQYYNGEERAKGNILERFSAQQFPDLHSELNLSSLELGDSALYFCASSVGSGNTDTQYFGPGTRLTVL.

This clone is a singleton in its sample. The V call is TRBV19, the J call TRBJ2-3; no definite D call. The CDR3 is 13 amino acids. CDR1 is LNHDA, CDR2 SQIVND, per germline (reference sequence). Trimming shortened V by 8 bases and J by 0 bases, and 9 bases separated the two germline ends. This CDR3 reads CASGDGSTDTQYF. Here the CDR3 DNA reads TGTGCCAGTGGAGACGGGAGCACAGATACGCAGTATTTT.

The chain couples TRBV25-1 to TRBJ1-3; D call uncertain. Germline CDR1 reads MGHDK; CDR2 reads SYGVNS. The CDR3 runs 11 residues. Trimming took off 10 bases at V and 7 bases at J, with 11 bases between the two ends. The CDR3 loop is CAILLFNTIYF. In nucleotides, the CDR3 is TGTGCCATCCTTCTCTTTAACACCATATATTTT.

This clone was picked up a small number of times. The chain employs TRBV6-6 and TRBJ2-1, with 8 bases matching TRBD2. Trimming at V came to 5 bases and at J to 10 bases, leaving 7 bases not matched to a gene. This CDR3 has 13 residues. Germline lookup yields CDR1 MNHNY and CDR2 SVGAGI (reference sequence). CDR3 DNA: TGTGCCAGCAGTACCCCGGGAGGGGCCGAGCAGTTCTTC. This translates into CASSTPGGAEQFF.

V usage is TRBV4-2 and J usage is TRBJ2-5; a weak D match, TRBD1 (6 bases). CDR1 is LGHNA and CDR2 is YNFKEQ in the germline V gene. V shed 0 bases and J shed 2 bases, with 13 bases lying between them. The CDR3 extends over 16 amino acids. The CDR3 sequence: CASSQELGTTQETQYF. The DNA of the CDR3 is TGTGCCAGCAGCCAAGAATTAGGGACAACTCAAGAGACCCAGTACTTC.

The chain employs TRBV9 and TRBJ1-1, with D perhaps matching TRBD1 (6 bases). With 3 bases removed from V and 7 bases from J, the gap between germline ends came to 10 bases. The CDR3 sequence is 12 residues long. CDR1 is SGDLS, CDR2 YYNGEE, per germline. The CDR3 sequence: CASSGGQREAFF. The CDR3 DNA reads as TGTGCCAGCAGCGGAGGACAGCGTGAAGCTTTCTTT. The whole variable domain, remainder taken from reference TRBV9 and TRBJ1-1, is DSGVTQTPKHLITATGQRVTLRCSPRSGDLSVYWYQQSLDQGLQFLIQYYNGEERAKGNILERFSAQQFPDLHSELNLSSLELGDSALYFCASSGGQREAFFGQGTRLTVV.

The V gene is TRBV5-1, the J gene TRBJ2-7; the D gene is possibly TRBD1 (6 bases). V was trimmed by 2 bases and J by 3 bases, leaving 12 bases between them. CDR1 SGHRS and CDR2 YFSETQ come from the germline V gene. The CDR3 runs to 14 residues. The CDR3 sequence: CASSFSRGGYEQYF. CDR3 DNA sequence: TGCGCCAGCAGCTTTTCCAGGGGCGGCTACGAGCAGTACTTC.

This clone was seen once. The chain uses TRBV19 and TRBJ2-2; 9 bases are shared with TRBD2. The germline V gene encodes CDR1 LNHDA and CDR2 SQIVND (reference sequence). CDR3 length equals 14 residues. V gave up 7 bases and J gave up 8 bases; unmatched junction bases: 8. CDR3 amino acids: CASNPSGVSGELFF. CDR3 coding DNA: TGTGCCAGTAACCCTAGCGGGGTGTCTGGGGAGCTGTTTTTT.

The chain employs TRBV18 and TRBJ1-1; D is unclear. CDR1 and CDR2 from the germline V gene are KGHSH and LQKENI. The CDR3 is 15 residues long. The ends were cut back, 0 bases at V and 4 bases at J, with 12 bases in the middle. DNA for the CDR3: TGTGCCAGCTCACCACCTGCAGCGCGGAGCACTGAAGCTTTCTTT. Protein sequence: CASSPPAARSTEAFF. The full variable domain, with the rest looked up from reference TRBV18 and TRBJ1-1, is NAGVMQNPRHLVRRRGQEARLRCSPMKGHSHVYWYRQLPEEGLKFMVYLQKENIIDESGMPKERFSAEFPKEGPSILRIQQVVRGDSAAYFCASSPPAARSTEAFFGQGTRLTVV.

The V gene is TRBV2, the J gene TRBJ1-1, with D possibly matching TRBD1 (5 bases). Trimming left V 6 bases short and J 5 bases short, with 19 bases between. The CDR3 totals 15 residues. The germline V gene encodes CDR1 SNHLY and CDR2 FYNNEI. The CDR3 region has the DNA TGTGCCAGCAGGACACCGCCGTGGGGGGTAACTGAAGCTTTCTTT. Translated: CASRTPPWGVTEAFF.

The chain combines TRBV6-5 with TRBJ1-1; 7 bases are shared with TRBD1. The CDR3 extends over 14 amino acids. From germline, CDR1 is MNHEY and CDR2 SVGAGI. V was clipped by 2 bases and J by 4 bases; unmatched bases: 4. CDR3 sequence reads: CASSYRAGGTEAFF. CDR3 DNA sequence: TGTGCCAGCAGTTACCGGGCAGGGGGCACTGAAGCTTTCTTT.

This sequence joins TRBV5-4 and TRBJ1-1, with D unresolved. CDR1 is SGHNT and CDR2 is YYREEE in the germline V gene (reference sequence). The CDR3 sequence is 12 residues long. Trimming cost V 4 bases and J 3 bases, with 7 bases left between them. CDR3 residues: CASSKRDTEAFF. CDR3 in DNA: TGTGCCAGCAGCAAGCGGGACACTGAAGCTTTCTTT.

This chain joins TRBV18 and TRBJ1-2; TRBD1 matches at 9 bases. Germline CDR1 is KGHSH and CDR2 is LQKENI. The ends lost 4 bases at V and 1 base at J; junction bases unmatched: 4. The length of the CDR3 is 15 residues. The CDR3 DNA reads TGTGCCAGCTCACTAAGACAGGGGGATAACTATGGCTACACCTTC. This gives the protein CASSLRQGDNYGYTF.

The CDR3 protein is CASSIETGGATKNIQYF. CDR3 coding DNA: TGTGCCAGTAGTATAGAGACGGGGGGCGCGACCAAAAACATTCAGTACTTC. The gene calls are TRBV19 and TRBJ2-4, with a possible D match to TRBD2 (7 bases). Germline CDR1 reads LNHDA; CDR2 reads SQIVND (reference sequence). This CDR3 region has 17 residues. The V end lost 0 bases, the J end lost 2 bases, and 14 bases lay between the germline ends.

This chain connects TRBV12-5 to TRBJ2-3; 9 bases map to TRBD1. This CDR3 is built from 16 residues. The V segment lost 5 bases and the J segment 2 bases; nucleotides outside the gene matches: 8. Germline V lookup: CDR1 LGHNT, CDR2 FRNRAP. CDR3 protein: CASGPGTGTITDTQYF. CDR3 sequence (DNA): TGTGCTAGTGGTCCCGGGACAGGGACGATCACAGATACGCAGTATTTT.